This T cell receptor (beta chain) stems from a study of blood T cell repertoires in COVID-19 (dated by TCRdb to the early 2020s). The study in broad terms: The collaborator samples originated in the United States, Italy and Spain and spanned the acute and convalescent phases of COVID-19. The prospective study material was composed of cDNA or gDNA derived from T cells, B-cell-depleted T cells, or PBMCs. Deeply sampled blood TCRbeta repertoires from subjects exposed to, actively infected with, or recovered from COVID-19 were included in the dataset. The repertoires were released in a freely available public database intended as a resource for research on the immune response to SARS-CoV-2. The samples were drawn from two sources: the first 160 participants of the ongoing ImmuneRACE study, and approximately 1,300 subjects contributed by 6 global collaborators. A de-identified subject ID, COVID-19 status, age in years and sex were almost always included in the sample metadata. HLA class I and class II types, where available, came from metadata supplied by the sample provider rather than from assay-based typing. The paper as a whole reports these results and caveats: The amount of clinical and demographic metadata varied by source and participant and was provided uncurated.

At one collaborating source in Seattle, patients were enrolled during active infection and were followed longitudinally through the course of disease. Collaborating institutions collected whole blood in K2EDTA tubes following their own protocols. For TCRbeta analysis, collaborators shipped samples in one of three forms: frozen whole blood, isolated PBMCs, or DNA extracted from either of those sample types. From the cysteine up to the phenylalanine, the CDR3 has a length of 15 residues. The retained sequence is limited to the CDR3, 45 bases, with the frame set at the first base. A distance of 11 bases separates the germline ends of V and J, which lose 2 bases and 1 base respectively. Based on the germline V gene, the CDR1 and CDR2 sequences are KGHSH and LQKENI. TCRbeta CDR3 regions were amplified from genomic DNA using the immunoSEQ Assay, a bias-controlled multiplex PCR. The original methods were these. The number of nucleated cells in each sample was estimated from the amplification of reference gene primers within the assay. To quantify the absolute abundance of each unique TCRbeta CDR3 rearrangement, sequence reads were collapsed and filtered. For each sample, productive Simpson clonality was calculated as the square root of Simpson's diversity index across productive rearrangements. The table comes from immuneACCESS by way of TCRdb, which keeps in-frame sequences with V and J called. Part of the clones is missing from these tables; in studies checked, under half for an unresolved V gene and the rest for unknown reasons. The V and J calls and the clone size are those of that table, but D and trimming were determined from the DNA. This sample has about 76,000 clones in its table, and 65% to 90% of those were observed once. The ten largest clonotypes hold roughly 9.3% of the sample.

This clone was found a few times. No antigen is known for it. Base-call qualities are not available, and no considerably larger clone is one nucleotide away. What was sequenced was peripheral blood. This sequence originates from a man aged 45-65 years with COVID-19, enrolled during active disease. The sequence links TRBV18 to TRBJ1-1; the D gene lacks a confident call. The CDR3 protein sequence reads: CASSPGQIKNTEAFF. The nucleotides read TGTGCCAGCTCACCAGGGCAGATTAAGAACACTGAAGCTTTCTTT.